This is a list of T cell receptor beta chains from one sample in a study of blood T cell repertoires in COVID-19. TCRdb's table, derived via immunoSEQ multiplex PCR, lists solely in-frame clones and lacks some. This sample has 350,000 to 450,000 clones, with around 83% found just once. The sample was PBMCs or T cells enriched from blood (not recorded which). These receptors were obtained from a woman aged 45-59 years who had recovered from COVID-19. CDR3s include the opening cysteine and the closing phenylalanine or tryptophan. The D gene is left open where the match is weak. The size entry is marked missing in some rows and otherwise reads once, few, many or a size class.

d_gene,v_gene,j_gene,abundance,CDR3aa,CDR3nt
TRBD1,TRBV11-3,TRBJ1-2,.,CASSITGTGVTGYTF,TGTGCCAGCAGCATAACCGGGACAGGGGTTACGGGCTACACCTTC
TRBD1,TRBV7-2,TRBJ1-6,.,CASSLVGTGAVNSPLHF,TGTGCCAGCAGCTTAGTGGGGACAGGGGCCGTTAATTCACCCCTCCACTTT
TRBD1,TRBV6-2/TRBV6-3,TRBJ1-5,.,CASSRTGHNQPQHF,TGTGCCAGCAGCCGGACAGGGCATAATCAGCCCCAGCATTTT
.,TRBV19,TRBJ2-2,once,CASALGGTYTGELFF,TGTGCCAGTGCCCTCGGGGGAACGTACACCGGGGAGCTGTTTTTT
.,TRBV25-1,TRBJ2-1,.,CASSESGVGQFF,TGTGCCAGCAGTGAATCCGGGGTTGGGCAGTTCTTC
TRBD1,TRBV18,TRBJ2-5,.,CASSPPNGDRRGETQYF,TGTGCCAGCTCACCACCGAACGGGGACAGGCGGGGAGAGACCCAGTACTTC
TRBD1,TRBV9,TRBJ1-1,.,CASSLTAGQAPEAFF,TGTGCCAGCAGCCTCACCGCGGGACAGGCCCCTGAAGCTTTCTTT
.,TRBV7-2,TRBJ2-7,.,CASSLTPPSAYEQYF,TGTGCCAGCAGCTTAACTCCGCCTAGCGCCTACGAGCAGTACTTC
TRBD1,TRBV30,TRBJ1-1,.,CAWSARDRGTEAFF,TGTGCCTGGAGTGCTAGGGACAGGGGCACTGAAGCTTTCTTT
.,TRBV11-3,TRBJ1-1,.,CASSLFSGQNTEAFF,TGTGCCAGCAGCTTATTTTCAGGGCAGAACACTGAAGCTTTCTTT
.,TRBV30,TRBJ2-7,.,CAWSTGISYEQYF,TGTGCCTGGAGTACGGGAATCTCCTACGAGCAGTACTTC
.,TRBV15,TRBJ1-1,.,CATSTSSWSTEAFF,TGTGCCACCAGCACGTCCTCGTGGAGCACTGAAGCTTTCTTT
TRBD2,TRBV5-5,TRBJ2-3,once,CASSLGPGTSGRGLTDTQYF,TGTGCCAGCAGCTTAGGCCCCGGGACTAGCGGGAGGGGTTTAACAGATACGCAGTATTTT
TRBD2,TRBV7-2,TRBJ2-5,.,CASSLGLAGAEGETQYF,TGTGCCAGCAGCTTAGGGCTAGCGGGTGCCGAGGGAGAGACCCAGTACTTC
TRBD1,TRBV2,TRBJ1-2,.,CASSERTGNPYTF,TGTGCCAGCAGTGAGCGGACAGGGAACCCCTACACCTTC
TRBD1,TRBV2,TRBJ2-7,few,CASSPDRNFYYEQYF,TGTGCCAGCAGCCCGGACAGGAATTTTTACTACGAGCAGTACTTC
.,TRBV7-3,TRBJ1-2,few,CASSPGDLGGYTF,TGTGCCAGCAGCCCGGGGGATCTGGGAGGCTACACCTTC
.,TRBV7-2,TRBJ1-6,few,CASSLGAQGYSPLHF,TGTGCCAGCAGCTTAGGAGCACAGGGCTATTCACCCCTCCACTTT
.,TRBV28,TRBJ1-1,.,CASSLSSGAGGNTEAFF,TGTGCCAGCAGTTTATCAAGTGGGGCAGGTGGAAACACTGAAGCTTTCTTT
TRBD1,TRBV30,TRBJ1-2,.,CAWSVPRDSSNYGYTF,TGTGCCTGGAGTGTACCTAGGGACAGCTCGAACTATGGCTACACCTTC
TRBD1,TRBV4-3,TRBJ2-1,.,CASSQETGQFEQFF,TGCGCCAGCAGCCAGGAAACGGGACAGTTTGAGCAGTTCTTC
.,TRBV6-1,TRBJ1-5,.,CASSDGLYQPQHF,TGTGCCAGCAGTGACGGACTCTATCAGCCCCAGCATTTT
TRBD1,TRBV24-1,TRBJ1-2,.,CATSGSTGGGYTF,TGTGCCACCAGTGGCTCGACAGGGGGCGGCTACACCTTC
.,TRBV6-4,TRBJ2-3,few,CASSRGLTDTQYF,TGTGCCAGCAGTAGGGGGTTGACAGATACGCAGTATTTT
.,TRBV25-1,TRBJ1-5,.,CASSGAGSNQPQHF,TGTGCCAGCAGTGGTGCGGGGTCCAATCAGCCCCAGCATTTT
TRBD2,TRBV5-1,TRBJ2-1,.,CASSPGLAPYNEQFF,TGCGCCAGCAGCCCAGGACTAGCGCCATACAATGAGCAGTTCTTC
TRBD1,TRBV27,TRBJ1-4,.,CASSFHRQGVEKLFF,TGTGCCAGCAGTTTTCACAGACAGGGGGTTGAAAAACTGTTTTTT
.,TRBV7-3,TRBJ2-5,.,CASSLSGETQYF,TGTGCCAGCAGCTTATCCGGGGAGACCCAGTACTTC
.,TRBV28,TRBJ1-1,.,CASSPQVDTEAFF,TGTGCCAGCAGTCCCCAGGTGGACACTGAAGCTTTCTTT
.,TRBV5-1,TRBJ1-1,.,CASSLGGPTEAFF,TGCGCCAGCAGCTTGGGGGGGCCCACTGAAGCTTTCTTT
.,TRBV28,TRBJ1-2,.,CASKEDFYGYTF,TGTGCCAGCAAGGAAGACTTCTATGGCTACACCTTC
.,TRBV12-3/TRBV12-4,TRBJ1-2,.,CASSLTTAGYTF,TGTGCCAGCAGCCTTACGACAGCGGGCTACACCTTC
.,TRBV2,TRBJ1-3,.,CASSEQGFGNTIYF,TGTGCCAGCAGCGAACAGGGATTTGGAAACACCATATATTTT
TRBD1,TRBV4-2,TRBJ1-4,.,CASSQENRDSGGEKLFF,TGTGCCAGCAGCCAGGAAAACCGGGACAGTGGGGGTGAAAAACTGTTTTTT